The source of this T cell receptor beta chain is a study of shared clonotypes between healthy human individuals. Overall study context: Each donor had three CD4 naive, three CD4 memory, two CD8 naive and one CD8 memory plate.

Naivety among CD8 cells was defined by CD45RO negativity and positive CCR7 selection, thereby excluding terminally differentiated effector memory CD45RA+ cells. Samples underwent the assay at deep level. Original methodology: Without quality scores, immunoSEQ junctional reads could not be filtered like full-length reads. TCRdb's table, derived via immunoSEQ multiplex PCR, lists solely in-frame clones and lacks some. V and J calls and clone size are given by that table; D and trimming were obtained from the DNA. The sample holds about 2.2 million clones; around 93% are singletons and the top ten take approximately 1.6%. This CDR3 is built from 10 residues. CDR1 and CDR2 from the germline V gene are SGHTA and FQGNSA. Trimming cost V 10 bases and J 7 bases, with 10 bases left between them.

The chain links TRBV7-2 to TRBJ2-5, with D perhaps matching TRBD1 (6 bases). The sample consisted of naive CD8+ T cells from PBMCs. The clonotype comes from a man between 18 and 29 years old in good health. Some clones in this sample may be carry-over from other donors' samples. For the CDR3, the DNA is TGTGCCAAACTAGGGGGGACCCAGTACTTC. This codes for CAKLGGTQYF.